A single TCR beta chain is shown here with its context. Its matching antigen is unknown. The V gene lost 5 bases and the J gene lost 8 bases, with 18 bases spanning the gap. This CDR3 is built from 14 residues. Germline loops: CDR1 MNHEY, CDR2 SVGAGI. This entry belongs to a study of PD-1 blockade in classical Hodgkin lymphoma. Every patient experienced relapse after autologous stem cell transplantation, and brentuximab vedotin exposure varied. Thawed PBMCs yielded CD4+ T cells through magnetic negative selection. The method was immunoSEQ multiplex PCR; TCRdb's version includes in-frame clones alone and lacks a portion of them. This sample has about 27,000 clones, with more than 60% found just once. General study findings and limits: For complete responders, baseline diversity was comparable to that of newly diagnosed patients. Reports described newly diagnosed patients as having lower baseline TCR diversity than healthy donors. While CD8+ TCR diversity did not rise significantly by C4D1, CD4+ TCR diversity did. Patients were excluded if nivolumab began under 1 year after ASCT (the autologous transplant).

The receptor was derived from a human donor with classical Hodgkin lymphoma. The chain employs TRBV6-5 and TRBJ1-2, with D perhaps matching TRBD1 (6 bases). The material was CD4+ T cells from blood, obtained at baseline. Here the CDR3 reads CASSAPRDIQGYTF. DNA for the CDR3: TGTGCCAGCAGTGCTCCCCGGGACATTCAGGGCTACACCTTC.